The 32 T cell receptor beta chains below were found in one sample sequenced in a study of OX40 agonist ivuxolimab in advanced cancers. The assay was immunoSEQ multiplex PCR, and TCRdb's table has in-frame clones only and misses some. The sample has fewer than 130,000 clones, approximately 89% seen once; the top ten hold less than 0.35%. This specimen consisted of CD4+ or CD8+ T cells sorted from blood, obtained in a trial of the OX40 agonist ivuxolimab. The receptors originated from an adult with an advanced solid tumor such as melanoma, head and neck, liver or kidney cancer.

The chain carries TRBV7-2 and TRBJ2-3, with 11 bases fitting TRBD2. V lost 7 bases, J lost 3 bases, and 9 bases stayed unmatched. From germline, CDR1 is SGHTA and CDR2 FQGNSA. The length of the CDR3 is 16 residues. The CDR3: CASKRIAGGLTDTQYF. CDR3 DNA sequence: TGTGCCAGCAAGCGGATAGCGGGAGGGCTGACAGATACGCAGTATTTT. Full variable domain (rest looked up from reference TRBV7-2 and TRBJ2-3): GAGVSQSPSNKVTEKGKDVELRCDPISGHTALYWYRQSLGQGLEFLIYFQGNSAPDKSGLPSDRFSAERTGGSVSTLTIQRTQQEDSAVYLCASKRIAGGLTDTQYFGPGTRLTVL.

This sequence joins TRBV4-3 and TRBJ2-1; 8 bases are a match to TRBD2. The CDR3 is made up of 15 amino acids. Trimming removed 1 base from V and 7 bases from J; junction bases left unmatched: 6. Looked up from germline, CDR1 is LGHNA and CDR2 is YSLEER. This CDR3 reads CASSQGSGSSNEQFF. CDR3 coding DNA: TGCGCCAGCAGCCAAGGGAGCGGGAGTAGTAATGAGCAGTTCTTC.

CDR3 protein: CASSPSGDWYTDTQYF. In nucleotides, the CDR3 is TGTGCCAGCAGCCCAAGCGGGGACTGGTACACAGATACGCAGTATTTT. This sequence joins TRBV11-1 and TRBJ2-3; TRBD2 matches 7 bases. The length of the CDR3 is 16 residues. The V gene end was trimmed by 5 bases and the J gene end by 2 bases; junction bases not matched to a gene: 10. Germline CDR1 is SGHAT and CDR2 is FQDESV (reference sequence).

V usage is TRBV11-1 and J usage is TRBJ2-1, with D maybe TRBD2 (5 bases). The germline V gene encodes CDR1 SGHAT and CDR2 FQDESV (reference sequence). This CDR3 is 13 amino acids long. The V and J ends lost 8 bases and 0 bases respectively, with 8 bases between them. This CDR3 reads CASGSVSYNEQFF. The DNA for the CDR3 is TGTGCCAGCGGTAGCGTCTCCTACAATGAGCAGTTCTTC.

The chain is built from TRBV5-1 and TRBJ2-1; maybe TRBD2 (5 bases). Germline V gene data show CDR1 as SGHRS and CDR2 as YFSETQ. V lost 0 bases to trimming and J lost 0 bases, with 10 bases between them. The CDR3 contains 16 residues. CDR3 bases: TGCGCCAGCAGCTTGGTATTGGGGAGCTCCTACAATGAGCAGTTCTTC. It codes for CASSLVLGSSYNEQFF.

CDR3 nucleotides: TGTGCCAGCAGCCGCCCCAGCTCCTACGAGCAGTACTTC. It is translated as CASSRPSSYEQYF. The chain links TRBV7-2 to TRBJ2-7; D is ambiguous. Between the trimmed V and J ends, which lost 5 bases and 0 bases, there was a span of 8 bases. The CDR3 extends over 13 amino acids. Germline CDR1 SGHTA, CDR2 FQGNSA.

A word on this clone: The same CDR3 can be traced to other DNA sequences in this sample. The CDR3 sequence is CASSLNPGRISYEQYF. As DNA, the CDR3 is TGTGCCAGCAGCTTAAATCCCGGGAGGATCTCCTACGAGCAGTACTTC. V gene TRBV7-2 combines with J gene TRBJ2-7; 7 nucleotides match TRBD2. Per germline, CDR1 SGHTA and CDR2 FQGNSA. V lost 2 bases to trimming and J lost 0 bases; unmatched junction nucleotides: 7. This CDR3 has 16 residues.

The gene calls are TRBV4-3 and TRBJ2-2, with 11 bases lining up with TRBD2. The germline gives CDR1 LGHNA, CDR2 YSLEER. The length of the CDR3 is 18 residues. Trimming took 3 bases from V and 1 from J; bases not matched to a gene: 7. CDR3 nucleotide sequence: TGCGCCAGCAGCCACCGGGGACTAGCGGCTTGGAACACCGGGGAGCTGTTTTTT. It specifies CASSHRGLAAWNTGELFF.

This clone was seen just once. The chain carries TRBV7-9 and TRBJ1-1; 7 nucleotides agree with TRBD1. The length of the CDR3 is 15 residues. Trimming at V came to 1 base and at J to 1 base, leaving 3 bases not matched to a gene. The V gene's germline CDR1 is SEHNR and CDR2 FQNEAQ (reference sequence). In DNA, the CDR3 is TGTGCCAGCAGCTTAGGTCAGGGGGGGAACACTGAAGCTTTCTTT. Translation gives CASSLGQGGNTEAFF.

This clone was recorded a few times. The chain carries TRBV11-1 and TRBJ2-1, with TRBD2 matching over 7 bases. The CDR3 spans 15 residues. The germline gives CDR1 SGHAT, CDR2 FQDESV (reference sequence). Trimming took 5 bases from V and 4 from J; bases not matched to a gene: 8. The CDR3 nucleotides read TGTGCCAGCAGCCTCCCGCCCGGGGGGTACAATGAGCAGTTCTTC. This sequence encodes CASSLPPGGYNEQFF. The full variable domain, completed using reference TRBV11-1 and TRBJ2-1, is EAEVAQSPRYKITEKSQAVAFWCDPISGHATLYWYRQILGQGPELLVQFQDESVVDDSQLPKDRFSAERLKGVDSTLKIQPAELGDSAMYLCASSLPPGGYNEQFFGPGTRLTVL.

A single count supports this clone. The rearrangement uses TRBV7-2 and TRBJ2-1; D unresolved. Germline values: CDR1 SGHTA, CDR2 FQGNSA. The CDR3 extends over 15 amino acids. V was shortened by 5 bases and J by 0 bases, with 11 bases between the two germline ends. The DNA of the CDR3 is TGTGCCAGCAGCGAAAGAGGTAGCTCCTACAATGAGCAGTTCTTC. It is translated as CASSERGSSYNEQFF. Together with reference TRBV7-2 and TRBJ2-1, the CDR3 gives the full variable domain: GAGVSQSPSNKVTEKGKDVELRCDPISGHTALYWYRQSLGQGLEFLIYFQGNSAPDKSGLPSDRFSAERTGGSVSTLTIQRTQQEDSAVYLCASSERGSSYNEQFFGPGTRLTVL.

The genes are TRBV5-1 and TRBJ2-7; D is perhaps TRBD1 (6 bases). The CDR3 runs to 14 residues. The germline V gene encodes CDR1 SGHRS and CDR2 YFSETQ. The germline V and J ends were trimmed by 3 bases and 6 bases, with 16 bases remaining between them. The CDR3 protein is CASSSIPGAGEQYF. CDR3 coding DNA: TGCGCCAGCAGCTCAATCCCAGGGGCCGGCGAGCAGTACTTC.

This clone was recorded once. V and J are TRBV6-1 and TRBJ1-4; D might be TRBD1 (6 bases). The CDR3 covers 15 residues. V lost 5 bases, J lost 8 bases, and 18 bases lay in between. Germline V lookup: CDR1 MNHNS, CDR2 SASEGT. CDR3 in amino acids: CASSPRGGDGEKLFF. In DNA, the CDR3 is TGTGCCAGCAGTCCCCGAGGGGGGGATGGGGAAAAACTGTTTTTT.

The chain recombines TRBV7-9 with TRBJ1-2; no reliable D call. V gave up 7 bases and J gave up 2 bases, with 14 bases separating them. Germline CDR1 reads SEHNR; CDR2 reads FQNEAQ (reference sequence). The CDR3 loop spans 14 amino acids. The CDR3 loop is CASIPPAGNYGYTF. The DNA of the CDR3 is TGTGCCAGCATACCCCCCGCGGGGAACTATGGCTACACCTTC.

Note on this clone: This CDR3 is also generated by other DNA sequences in the sample. CDR3 residues: CSVQGSNQPQHF. The CDR3 DNA sequence: TGCAGCGTACAGGGGAGCAATCAGCCCCAGCATTTT. The chain links TRBV29-1 to TRBJ1-5; 7 bases are shared with TRBD1. CDR1 is SQVTM and CDR2 is ANQGSEA in the germline V gene. CDR3 length: 12 residues. V lost 6 bases and J lost 1; bases outside the gene matches: 0.

The chain uses TRBV5-4 and TRBJ2-4, with TRBD2 matching over 14 bases. Trimming cost V 4 bases and J 7 bases; bases outside gene matches: 13. The CDR3 sequence is 18 residues long. CDR1 and CDR2 from the germline V gene are SGHNT and YYREEE (reference sequence). The CDR3 DNA is TGTGCCAGCAGCCTGGCGGGACTAGCGGGAGTTTCGGGGAACATTCAGTACTTC. It translates to CASSLAGLAGVSGNIQYF.

V usage is TRBV5-1 and J usage is TRBJ2-5; TRBD2 matches at 13 bases. The CDR3 runs to 17 residues. Germline CDR1 SGHRS, CDR2 YFSETQ. V trimming: 4 bases; J trimming: 4 bases; junction bases outside the gene matches: 10. The CDR3: CASSARPGLAGVETQYF. CDR3 DNA sequence: TGCGCCAGCAGCGCCCGCCCAGGACTAGCGGGAGTAGAGACCCAGTACTTC. Combining the CDR3 with reference TRBV5-1 and TRBJ2-5 gives the whole variable domain KAGVTQTPRYLIKTRGQQVTLSCSPISGHRSVSWYQQTPGQGLQFLFEYFSETQRNKGNFPGRFSGRQFSNSRSEMNVSTLELGDSALYLCASSARPGLAGVETQYFGPGTRLLVL.

The V gene is TRBV27, the J gene TRBJ1-1; the D is unclear. The CDR3 runs to 13 residues. CDR1 and CDR2 from the germline V gene are MNHEY and SMNVEV (reference sequence). CDR3 sequence: CASSVVSNTEAFF. CDR3 in DNA: TGTGCGTCCTCGGTGGTCTCGAACACTGAAGCTTTCTTT.

This clone was recorded once. The V and J genes are TRBV4-3 and TRBJ1-1; D unclear. CDR1 is LGHNA, CDR2 YSLEER, per germline. V lost 1 base, J lost 0 bases, and 12 bases lay in between. This CDR3 has 16 amino acids. Written as DNA, the CDR3 is TGCGCCAGCAGCCAAGCGGGTCGGCAGATGAACACTGAAGCTTTCTTT. It translates to CASSQAGRQMNTEAFF.

This clone was detected only a few times. The chain links TRBV28 to TRBJ1-2; 9 positions agree with TRBD1. Germline CDR1 and CDR2: MDHEN and SYDVKM. CDR3 size: 13 residues. V was pared by 5 bases and J by 6 bases, with 4 bases of the junction left unmatched. Written as DNA, the CDR3 is TGTGCCAGCAGTGCGGGACAGGGCCATGGCTACACCTTC. Translation gives CASSAGQGHGYTF.

On this clone itself: One junction end disagrees with the germline gene, perhaps due to a read error. This chain links TRBV5-1 with TRBJ1-6, with TRBD1 identical over 8 bases. The CDR3 length is 20 residues. CDR1 SGHRS and CDR2 YFSETQ come from the germline V gene. CDR3 DNA: TGCGCCGGCAGCTTGGTAGGACAGGGTAAGGGGAGCTCCTATAATTCACCCCTCCACTTT. This translates into CAGSLVGQGKGSSYNSPLHF.

This rearrangement joins TRBV5-1 to TRBJ2-3, with 9 bases that match TRBD2. This CDR3 contains 15 residues. V lost 4 bases and J lost 4; bases outside the gene matches: 7. Germline assignment: CDR1 SGHRS and CDR2 YFSETQ. The CDR3 region is CASSIPSGNADTQYF. The CDR3 bases are TGCGCCAGCAGCATCCCTAGCGGGAACGCAGATACGCAGTATTTT. The entire variable domain, with the rest obtained from reference TRBV5-1 and TRBJ2-3, is as follows: KAGVTQTPRYLIKTRGQQVTLSCSPISGHRSVSWYQQTPGQGLQFLFEYFSETQRNKGNFPGRFSGRQFSNSRSEMNVSTLELGDSALYLCASSIPSGNADTQYFGPGTRLTVL.

The chain links TRBV7-3 to TRBJ2-6; D is unresolved. Germline CDR1 and CDR2: SGHTA and FQGTGA. The CDR3 contains 15 residues. V lost 1 base, J lost 0 bases, and 4 bases lay in between. The CDR3 sequence is CASSLSSSGANVLTF. In nucleotides, the CDR3 is TGTGCCAGCAGCTTAAGTAGCTCTGGGGCCAACGTCCTGACTTTC.

This clone came up once. The chain is built from TRBV5-6 and TRBJ1-1; 8 bases agree with TRBD1. The CDR3 extends over 15 amino acids. Germline-derived CDR1 and CDR2 are SGHDT and YYEEEE. Germline trimming cut 4 bases from V and 0 bases from J; bases unmatched to any gene: 5. The CDR3 DNA reads as TGTGCCAGCAGCCTGGACAGGGTAATGAACACTGAAGCTTTCTTT. It encodes CASSLDRVMNTEAFF.

The rearrangement links TRBV7-2 to TRBJ1-1, with 7 bases fitting TRBD1. Unmatched junction bases numbered 11, after V lost 3 bases and J lost 7 bases. The CDR3 has 15 amino acids. The germline gives CDR1 SGHTA, CDR2 FQGNSA. This CDR3 reads CASSFLTKGANEAFF. The CDR3 DNA reads as TGTGCCAGCAGCTTCCTGACGAAGGGGGCGAATGAAGCTTTCTTT.

The rearrangement links TRBV6-6 to TRBJ1-5, with D hard to call. With 6 bases removed from V and 7 bases from J, the gap between germline ends came to 7 bases. From germline, CDR1 is MNHNY and CDR2 SVGAGI (reference sequence). The CDR3 has 11 amino acids. The CDR3 loop reads CASSQGQPQHF. The CDR3 nucleotides are TGTGCCAGCAGCCAAGGACAGCCCCAGCATTTT.

The V call is TRBV7-2, the J call TRBJ2-7; D perhaps matches TRBD2 (6 bases). The CDR3 runs to 12 residues. Germline V gene sequence: CDR1 SGHTA, CDR2 FQGNSA. The V gene lost 3 bases and the J gene lost 7 bases, with 10 bases spanning the gap. This CDR3 reads CASSFGGWEQYF. The CDR3 DNA follows: TGTGCCAGCAGCTTCGGGGGTTGGGAGCAGTACTTC.

The chain is built from TRBV20-1 and TRBJ1-2; no reliable D call. Trimming stripped 6 bases from V and 6 bases from J, with 11 bases between. Germline lookup yields CDR1 DFQATT and CDR2 SNEGSKA (reference sequence). The CDR3 has 11 residues. The CDR3 loop reads CSATLVNGYTF. The CDR3 DNA follows: TGCAGTGCCACGTTAGTGAATGGCTACACCTTC.

This clone was seen only once. Other DNA sequences of this sample code for an identical CDR3. DNA of the CDR3: TGTGCCAGCTCACAGACTAGCGGAACCTACGAGCAGTACTTC. It encodes CASSQTSGTYEQYF. The chain employs TRBV18 and TRBJ2-7; 9 bases fit TRBD2. Germline V gives CDR1 KGHSH, CDR2 LQKENI. With 4 bases clipped from V and 2 bases from J, the junction kept 3 bases outside the gene matches. The CDR3 is 14 residues long. Variable domain in full (rest from reference TRBV18 and TRBJ2-7): NAGVMQNPRHLVRRRGQEARLRCSPMKGHSHVYWYRQLPEEGLKFMVYLQKENIIDESGMPKERFSAEFPKEGPSILRIQQVVRGDSAAYFCASSQTSGTYEQYFGPGTRLTVT.

CDR3 sequence (DNA): TGCAGCGGAATCGAACACACTGAAGCTTTCTTT. Its translation is CSGIEHTEAFF. This sequence joins TRBV29-1 and TRBJ1-1; D is ambiguous. The ends were cut back, 7 bases at V and 3 bases at J, with 9 bases in the middle. This CDR3 is built from 11 residues. Germline CDR1 reads SQVTM; CDR2 reads ANQGSEA.

V is TRBV7-9 and J is TRBJ2-1, with TRBD2 matching 13 bases. CDR3 size: 15 residues. Trimming at V came to 5 bases and at J to 4 bases, leaving 2 bases not matched to a gene. Germline CDR1 SEHNR, CDR2 FQNEAQ (reference sequence). CDR3 nucleotide sequence: TGTGCCAGCAGCGCGACTAGCGGGGGGTACAATGAGCAGTTCTTC. Amino acids: CASSATSGGYNEQFF.

The chain recombines TRBV29-1 with TRBJ1-2; possible D gene TRBD1, 6 bases. The CDR3 is made up of 14 amino acids. Germline V gives CDR1 SQVTM, CDR2 ANQGSEA. With 4 bases removed from V and 1 base from J, the gap between germline ends came to 13 bases. The CDR3 DNA reads TGCAGCGTTGTTCAGGGGACTTATAACTATGGCTACACCTTC. This codes for CSVVQGTYNYGYTF.